The next 9 T cell receptor beta chains were all read from a single sample in a study of graft-versus-host responses after intestinal transplantation. Their target antigens are unknown. Clones were read by immunoSEQ multiplex PCR, and TCRdb kept only the in-frame ones, dropping some. The profile covers roughly 89,000 clones, with around nine tenths appearing a single time and approximately 0.18% taken by the ten largest. The material sequenced was unstimulated CD4+ T cells sorted from spleen or lymph node cells, taken before intestinal transplant. The receptor set was obtained from a human donor who received an intestinal transplant.

V gene TRBV2 combines with J gene TRBJ1-6; D remains unclear. The CDR3 is made up of 15 amino acids. The germline CDR1 and CDR2 sequences are SNHLY and FYNNEI. V shed 6 bases and J shed 3 bases, with 12 bases lying between them. This CDR3 is CASRRPGVYNSPLHF. CDR3 in DNA: TGTGCCAGCAGGAGGCCCGGTGTCTATAATTCACCCCTCCACTTT.

The chain uses TRBV5-1 and TRBJ2-1; TRBD2 is a possible D gene (6 bases). The CDR3 has 13 residues. V was clipped by 7 bases and J by 6 bases, with 14 bases between them. The germline CDR1 and CDR2 sequences are SGHRS and YFSETQ. CDR3 nucleotides: TGCGCCAGCTCAACGGGACTGGGCAATGAGCAGTTCTTC. Translating gives CASSTGLGNEQFF.

The V call is TRBV7-9, the J call TRBJ2-5, with TRBD2 matching over 11 bases. The CDR3 totals 14 residues. Per germline, CDR1 SEHNR and CDR2 FQNEAQ (reference sequence). Unmatched junction bases numbered 2, after V lost 4 bases and J lost 4 bases. Here the CDR3 DNA reads TGTGCCAGCAGCTCGGGACTAGCGGTAGAGACCCAGTACTTC. Translating gives CASSSGLAVETQYF.

The genes are TRBV4-1 and TRBJ2-2; D possibly corresponds to TRBD2 (5 bases). Trimming stripped 1 base from V and 3 bases from J, with 12 bases between. Germline V gene lookup returns CDR1 MGHRA and CDR2 YSYEKL. This CDR3 spans 16 amino acids. In nucleotides, the CDR3 is TGCGCCAGCAGCCAAGCACGGAGGCAGGACACCGGGGAGCTGTTTTTT. Translation gives CASSQARRQDTGELFF.

Details on this clone: The sample carries other DNA sequences with the same CDR3. This chain connects TRBV18 to TRBJ2-3, with TRBD2 identical over 11 bases. Trimming took 3 bases from V and 1 from J; bases not matched to a gene: 0. This CDR3 has 15 amino acids. The germline V gene encodes CDR1 KGHSH and CDR2 LQKENI. This CDR3 reads CASSPGLAGTDTQYF. For the CDR3, the DNA is TGTGCCAGCTCACCGGGACTAGCGGGCACAGATACGCAGTATTTT.

This chain joins TRBV30 and TRBJ1-4, with 7 nucleotides matching TRBD1. The CDR3 is 13 residues long. CDR1 and CDR2 from the germline V gene are GTSNPN and SVGIG (reference sequence). After removal of 3 bases from V and 8 bases from J, the junction contained 6 bases not matched to a gene. The CDR3: CAWSRGSLEKLFF. CDR3 nucleotides: TGTGCCTGGAGCAGGGGGAGTTTGGAAAAACTGTTTTTT.

This rearrangement joins TRBV7-2 to TRBJ1-2, with D possibly being TRBD1 (5 bases). Germline lookup yields CDR1 SGHTA and CDR2 FQGNSA. CDR3 size: 14 residues. Between the trimmed V and J ends, which lost 0 bases and 7 bases, there was a span of 12 bases. Here the CDR3 DNA reads TGTGCCAGCAGCTTAGCCAGCCCGGGGGGTGGCTACACCTTC. The encoded protein is CASSLASPGGGYTF.

This clone was detected only a few times. This chain connects TRBV4-2 to TRBJ2-1; 12 nucleotides line up with TRBD2. The CDR3 has 16 amino acids. Germline CDR1 is LGHNA and CDR2 is YNFKEQ. V shed 1 base and J 4 bases; nucleotides not matched to a gene: 2. CDR3 residues: CASSQAGLAGYNEQFF. CDR3 coding DNA: TGTGCCAGCAGCCAAGCAGGACTAGCGGGGTACAATGAGCAGTTCTTC.

The table lists this clone with a count of one. The chain is built from TRBV5-4 and TRBJ2-2, with 9 positions matching TRBD2. The CDR3 length is 16 residues. With 4 bases clipped from V and 0 bases from J, the junction kept 4 bases outside the gene matches. Germline assignment: CDR1 SGHNT and CDR2 YYREEE (reference sequence). The DNA of the CDR3 is TGTGCCAGCAGCGCCGGACTAGCGCCGAACACCGGGGAGCTGTTTTTT. Its translation is CASSAGLAPNTGELFF.